This T cell receptor beta chain was recorded in a study of CD8+CD57+ T cells in acquired aplastic anemia. Study overall: The mean DNA yield obtained from sorted CD4+ and CD8+ cells came to 3 to 3.5 ug. CD4+ cells from healthy donors averaged roughly 10 million reads.

The length of the CDR3 is 12 residues. Trimming cost V 4 bases and J 14 bases, with 15 bases left between them. Germline CDR1 SGHTA, CDR2 FQGNSA. General study results and limits: A set of some 28 CD8+ CDR3 sequences was shared between patients and controls, and these sequences appeared highly expressed in patients. Patient and control CD8+ Simpson's diversity was not significantly different.

Genomic DNA served as template for TCR beta VDJ and CDR3 profiling. A single record per CDR3 protein comes from TCRdb applying MiXCR to the reads. In the table there are hundreds of thousands of distinct CDR3 sequences, roughly 64% of which are singletons. Concerning this clonotype: Its antigen is unknown.

The chain has TRBV7-2 and TRBJ2-1; no definite D call. Sequencing was carried out using sorted CD4+, CD8+, or CD8+CD57+ T cells (not recorded which) from PBMCs. The clonotype was recovered from a human donor in good health, serving as a control. The CDR3 spells CASSSRSIAEFF. DNA of the CDR3: TGTGCCAGCAGCTCGCGATCCATTGCGGAGTTCTTC.